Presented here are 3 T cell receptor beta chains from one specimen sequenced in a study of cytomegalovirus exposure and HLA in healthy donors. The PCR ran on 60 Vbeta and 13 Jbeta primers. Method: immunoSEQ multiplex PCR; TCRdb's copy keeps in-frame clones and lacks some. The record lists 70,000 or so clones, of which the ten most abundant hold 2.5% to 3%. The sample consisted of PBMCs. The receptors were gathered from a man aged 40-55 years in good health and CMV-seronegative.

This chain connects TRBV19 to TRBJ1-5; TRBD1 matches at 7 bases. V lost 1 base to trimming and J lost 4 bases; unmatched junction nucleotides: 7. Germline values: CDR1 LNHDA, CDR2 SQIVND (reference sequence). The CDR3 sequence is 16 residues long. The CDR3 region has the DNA TGTGCCAGTAGTATAGGGACAGGATCTGGTAATCAGCCCCAGCATTTT. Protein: CASSIGTGSGNQPQHF.

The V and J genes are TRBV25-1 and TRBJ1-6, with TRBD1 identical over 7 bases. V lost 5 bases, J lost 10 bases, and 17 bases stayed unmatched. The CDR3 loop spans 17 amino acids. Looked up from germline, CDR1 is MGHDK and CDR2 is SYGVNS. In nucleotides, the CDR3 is TGTGCCAGCAGTCGAGATCTAGGACAGGCCCTAGGATCACCCCTCCACTTT. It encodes CASSRDLGQALGSPLHF.

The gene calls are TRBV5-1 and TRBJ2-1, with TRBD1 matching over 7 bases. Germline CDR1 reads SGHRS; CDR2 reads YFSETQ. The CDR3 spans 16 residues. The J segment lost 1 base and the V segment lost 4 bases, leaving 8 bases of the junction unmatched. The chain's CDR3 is CASSSGQVQSYNEQFF. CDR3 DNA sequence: TGCGCCAGCAGCAGTGGACAGGTGCAATCCTACAATGAGCAGTTCTTC.